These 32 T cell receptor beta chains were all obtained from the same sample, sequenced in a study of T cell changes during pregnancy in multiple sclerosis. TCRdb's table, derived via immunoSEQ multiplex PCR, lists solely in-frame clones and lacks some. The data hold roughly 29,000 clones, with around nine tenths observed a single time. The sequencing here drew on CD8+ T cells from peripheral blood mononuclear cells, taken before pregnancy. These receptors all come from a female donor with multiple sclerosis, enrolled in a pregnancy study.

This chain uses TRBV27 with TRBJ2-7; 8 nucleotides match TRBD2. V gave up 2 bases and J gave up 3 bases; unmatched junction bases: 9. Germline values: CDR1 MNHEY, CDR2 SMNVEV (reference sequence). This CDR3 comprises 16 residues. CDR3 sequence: CASSLSGGRAHYEQYF. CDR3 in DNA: TGTGCCAGCAGTTTAAGCGGGGGAAGAGCTCACTACGAGCAGTACTTC.

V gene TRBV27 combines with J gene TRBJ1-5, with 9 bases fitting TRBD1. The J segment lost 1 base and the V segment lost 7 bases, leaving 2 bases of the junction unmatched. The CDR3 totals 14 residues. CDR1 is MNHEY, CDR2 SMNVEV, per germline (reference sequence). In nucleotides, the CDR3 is TGTGCCAGCACCGGGACAGGGAGCAATCAGCCCCAGCATTTT. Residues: CASTGTGSNQPQHF.

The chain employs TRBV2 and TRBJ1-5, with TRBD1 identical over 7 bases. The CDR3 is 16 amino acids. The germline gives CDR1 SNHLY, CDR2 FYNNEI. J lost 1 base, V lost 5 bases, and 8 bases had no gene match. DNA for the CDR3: TGTGCCAGCAGTACTGACAGGGACCAAAGCAATCAGCCCCAGCATTTT. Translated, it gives CASSTDRDQSNQPQHF.

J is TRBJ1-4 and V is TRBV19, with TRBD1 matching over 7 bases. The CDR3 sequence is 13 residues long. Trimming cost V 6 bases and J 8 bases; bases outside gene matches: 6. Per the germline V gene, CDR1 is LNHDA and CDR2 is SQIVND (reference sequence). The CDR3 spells CASSPLDREKLFF. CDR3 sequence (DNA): TGTGCCAGTAGCCCCTTGGACAGGGAAAAACTGTTTTTT. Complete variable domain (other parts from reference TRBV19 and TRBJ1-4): DGGITQSPKYLFRKEGQNVTLSCEQNLNHDAMYWYRQDPGQGLRLIYYSQIVNDFQKGDIAEGYSVSREKKESFPLTVTSAQKNPTAFYLCASSPLDREKLFFGSGTQLSVL.

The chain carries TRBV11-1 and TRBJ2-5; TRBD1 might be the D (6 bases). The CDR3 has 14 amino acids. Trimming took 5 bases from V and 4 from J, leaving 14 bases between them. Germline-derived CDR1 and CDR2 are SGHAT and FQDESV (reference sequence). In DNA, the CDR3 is TGTGCCAGCAGCAGTAGGGGGTTTCTAGAGACCCAGTACTTC. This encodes CASSSRGFLETQYF.

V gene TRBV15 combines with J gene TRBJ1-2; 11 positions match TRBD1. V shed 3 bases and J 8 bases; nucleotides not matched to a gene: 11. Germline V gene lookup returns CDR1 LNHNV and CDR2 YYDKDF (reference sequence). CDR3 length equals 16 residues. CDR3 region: CATSSSHLGQGEGYTF. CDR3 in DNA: TGTGCCACCAGCAGTTCTCATCTGGGACAGGGGGAAGGCTACACCTTC.

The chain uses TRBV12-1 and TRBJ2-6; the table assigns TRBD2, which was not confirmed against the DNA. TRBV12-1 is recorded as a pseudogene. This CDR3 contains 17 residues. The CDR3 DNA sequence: TGTGCCAGCAGCTCTACCCCCCTTAACCCTGGGGCCAACGTCCTGACTTTC. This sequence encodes CASSSTPLNPGANVLTF.

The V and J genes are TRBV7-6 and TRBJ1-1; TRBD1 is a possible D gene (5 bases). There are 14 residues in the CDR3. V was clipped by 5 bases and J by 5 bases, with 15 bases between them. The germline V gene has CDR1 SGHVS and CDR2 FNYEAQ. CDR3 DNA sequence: TGTGCCAGCAGCGCACTTGGGGCGGGGACTGAAGCTTTCTTT. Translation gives CASSALGAGTEAFF.

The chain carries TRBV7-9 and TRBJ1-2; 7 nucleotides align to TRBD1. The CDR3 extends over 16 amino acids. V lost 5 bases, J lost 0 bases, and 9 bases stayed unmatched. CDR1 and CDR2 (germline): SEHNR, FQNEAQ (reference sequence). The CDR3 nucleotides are TGTGCCAGCAGCCCCTGGACAGGACCTACTAACTATGGCTACACCTTC. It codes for CASSPWTGPTNYGYTF.

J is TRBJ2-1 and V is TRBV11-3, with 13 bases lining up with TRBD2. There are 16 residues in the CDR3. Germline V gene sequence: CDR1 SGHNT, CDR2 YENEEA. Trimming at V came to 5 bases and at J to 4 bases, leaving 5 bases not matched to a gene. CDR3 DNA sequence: TGTGCCAGCAGCCCTACTAGCGGGGGGGCGTACAATGAGCAGTTCTTC. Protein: CASSPTSGGAYNEQFF.

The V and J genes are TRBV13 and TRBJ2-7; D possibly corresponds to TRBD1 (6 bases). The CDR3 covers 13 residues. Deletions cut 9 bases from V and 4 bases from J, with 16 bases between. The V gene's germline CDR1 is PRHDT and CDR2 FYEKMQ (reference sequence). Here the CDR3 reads CASSQGASYEQYF. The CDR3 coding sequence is TGTGCCAGTTCACAGGGCGCCTCTTACGAGCAGTACTTC.

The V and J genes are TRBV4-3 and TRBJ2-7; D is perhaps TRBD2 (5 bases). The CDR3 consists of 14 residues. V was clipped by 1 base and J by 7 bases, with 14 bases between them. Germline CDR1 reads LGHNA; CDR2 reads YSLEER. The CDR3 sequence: CASSQGRGGLEQYF. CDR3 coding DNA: TGCGCCAGCAGCCAAGGCCGAGGAGGATTGGAGCAGTACTTC.

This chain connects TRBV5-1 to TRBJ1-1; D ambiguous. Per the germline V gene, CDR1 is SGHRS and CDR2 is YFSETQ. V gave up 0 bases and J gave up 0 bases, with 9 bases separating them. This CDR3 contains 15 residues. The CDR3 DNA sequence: TGCGCCAGCAGCTTGGTGGGCAGTTTGAACACTGAAGCTTTCTTT. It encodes CASSLVGSLNTEAFF.

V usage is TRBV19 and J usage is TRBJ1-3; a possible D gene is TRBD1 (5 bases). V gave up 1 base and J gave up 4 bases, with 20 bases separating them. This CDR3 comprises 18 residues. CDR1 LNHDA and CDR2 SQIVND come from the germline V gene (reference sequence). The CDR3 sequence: CASSIGRGPFSSGNTIYF. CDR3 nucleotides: TGTGCCAGTAGTATAGGGAGGGGTCCCTTCAGCTCCGGAAACACCATATATTTT.

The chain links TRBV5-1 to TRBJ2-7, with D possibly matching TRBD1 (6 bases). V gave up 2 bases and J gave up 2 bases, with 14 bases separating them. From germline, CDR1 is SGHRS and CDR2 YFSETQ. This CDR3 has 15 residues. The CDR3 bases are TGCGCCAGCAGCTTCTCGGACAGTTTTCCCTACGAGCAGTACTTC. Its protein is CASSFSDSFPYEQYF.

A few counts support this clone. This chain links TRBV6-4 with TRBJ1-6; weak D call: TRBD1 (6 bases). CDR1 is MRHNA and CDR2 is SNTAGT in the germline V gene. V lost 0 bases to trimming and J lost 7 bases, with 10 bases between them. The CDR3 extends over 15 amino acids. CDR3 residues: CASSDSSTGNSPLHF. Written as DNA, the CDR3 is TGTGCCAGCAGTGACTCGTCAACAGGGAATTCACCCCTCCACTTT.

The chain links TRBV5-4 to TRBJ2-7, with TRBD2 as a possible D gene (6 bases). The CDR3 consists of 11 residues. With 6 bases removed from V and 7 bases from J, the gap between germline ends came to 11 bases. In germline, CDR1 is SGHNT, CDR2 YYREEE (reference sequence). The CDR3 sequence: CASISAGEQYF. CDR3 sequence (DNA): TGTGCCAGCATCTCTGCGGGGGAGCAGTACTTC.

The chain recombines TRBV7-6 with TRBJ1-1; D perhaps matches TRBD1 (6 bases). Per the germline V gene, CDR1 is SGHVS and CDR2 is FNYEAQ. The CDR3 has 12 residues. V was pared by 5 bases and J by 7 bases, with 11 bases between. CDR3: CASSPGVGEAFF. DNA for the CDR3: TGTGCCAGCAGCCCAGGGGTGGGTGAAGCTTTCTTT. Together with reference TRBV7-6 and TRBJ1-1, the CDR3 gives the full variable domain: GAGVSQSPRYKVTKRGQDVALRCDPISGHVSLYWYRQALGQGPEFLTYFNYEAQQDKSGLPNDRFSAERPEGSISTLTIQRTEQRDSAMYRCASSPGVGEAFFGQGTRLTVV.

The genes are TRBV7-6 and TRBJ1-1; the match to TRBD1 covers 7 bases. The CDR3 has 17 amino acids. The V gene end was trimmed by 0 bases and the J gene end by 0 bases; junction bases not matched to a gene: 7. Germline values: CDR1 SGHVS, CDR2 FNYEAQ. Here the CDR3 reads CASSLAPGQYMNTEAFF. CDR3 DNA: TGTGCCAGCAGCTTAGCCCCGGGACAGTACATGAACACTGAAGCTTTCTTT.

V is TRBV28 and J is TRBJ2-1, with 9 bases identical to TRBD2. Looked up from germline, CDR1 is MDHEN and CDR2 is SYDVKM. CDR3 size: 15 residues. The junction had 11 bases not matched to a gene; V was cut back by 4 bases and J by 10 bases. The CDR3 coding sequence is TGTGCCAGCAGTTCCGCGGGGGGGCCAAAGGGCGAGCAGTTCTTC. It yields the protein CASSSAGGPKGEQFF.

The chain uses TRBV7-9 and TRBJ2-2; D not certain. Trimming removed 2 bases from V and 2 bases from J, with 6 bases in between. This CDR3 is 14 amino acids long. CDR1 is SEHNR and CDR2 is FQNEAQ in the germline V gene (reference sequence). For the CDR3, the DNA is TGTGCCAGCAGCTTAACATCCAACACCGGGGAGCTGTTTTTT. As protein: CASSLTSNTGELFF.

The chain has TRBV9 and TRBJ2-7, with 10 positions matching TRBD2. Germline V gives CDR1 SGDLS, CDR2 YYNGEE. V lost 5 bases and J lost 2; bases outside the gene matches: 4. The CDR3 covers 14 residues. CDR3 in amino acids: CASSGSGGPYEQYF. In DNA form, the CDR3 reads TGTGCCAGCAGTGGTAGCGGGGGGCCCTACGAGCAGTACTTC. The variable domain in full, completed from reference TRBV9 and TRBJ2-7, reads DSGVTQTPKHLITATGQRVTLRCSPRSGDLSVYWYQQSLDQGLQFLIQYYNGEERAKGNILERFSAQQFPDLHSELNLSSLELGDSALYFCASSGSGGPYEQYFGPGTRLTVT.

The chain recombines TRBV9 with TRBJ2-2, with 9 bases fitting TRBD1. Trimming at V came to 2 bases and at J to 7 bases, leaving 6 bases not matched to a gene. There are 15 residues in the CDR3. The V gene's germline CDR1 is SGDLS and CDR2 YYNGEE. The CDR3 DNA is TGTGCCAGCAGCGTCCACAGGGGGCAAATCGGGGAGCTGTTTTTT. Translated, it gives CASSVHRGQIGELFF. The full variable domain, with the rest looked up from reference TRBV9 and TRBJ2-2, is DSGVTQTPKHLITATGQRVTLRCSPRSGDLSVYWYQQSLDQGLQFLIQYYNGEERAKGNILERFSAQQFPDLHSELNLSSLELGDSALYFCASSVHRGQIGELFFGEGSRLTVL.

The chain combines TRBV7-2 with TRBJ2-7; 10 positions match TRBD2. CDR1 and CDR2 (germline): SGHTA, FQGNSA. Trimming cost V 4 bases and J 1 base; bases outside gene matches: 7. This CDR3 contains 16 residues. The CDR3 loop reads CASSYPSGRGSYEQYF. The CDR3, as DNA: TGTGCCAGCAGCTATCCTAGCGGGAGAGGGTCCTACGAGCAGTACTTC.

CDR3 protein: CASSLGDLSGANVLTF. CDR3 nucleotides: TGTGCCAGCAGCTTGGGCGATTTATCTGGGGCCAACGTCCTGACTTTC. The chain joins TRBV5-8 to TRBJ2-6, with unresolved D. V dropped 0 bases and J dropped 1 base, with 8 bases sitting between them. The germline V gene encodes CDR1 SGHTS and CDR2 YDEGEE. The CDR3 contains 16 residues.

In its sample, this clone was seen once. The CDR3 bases are TGTGCCAGCAGCCCCCAAACTAGCGGGGGTTACAATGAGCAGTTCTTC. Amino acids: CASSPQTSGGYNEQFF. The V call is TRBV9, the J call TRBJ2-1; the match to TRBD2 covers 11 bases. CDR3 length: 16 residues. V lost 4 bases to trimming and J lost 4 bases; unmatched junction nucleotides: 7. CDR1 SGDLS and CDR2 YYNGEE come from the germline V gene. Supplemented by reference TRBV9 and TRBJ2-1, the full variable domain reads DSGVTQTPKHLITATGQRVTLRCSPRSGDLSVYWYQQSLDQGLQFLIQYYNGEERAKGNILERFSAQQFPDLHSELNLSSLELGDSALYFCASSPQTSGGYNEQFFGPGTRLTVL.

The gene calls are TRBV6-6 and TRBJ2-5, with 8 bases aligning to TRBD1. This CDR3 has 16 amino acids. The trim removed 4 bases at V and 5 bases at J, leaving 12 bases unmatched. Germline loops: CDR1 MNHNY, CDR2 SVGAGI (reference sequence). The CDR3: CASSSDRGGMWETQYF. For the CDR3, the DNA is TGTGCCAGCAGTTCCGACAGGGGAGGAATGTGGGAGACCCAGTACTTC.

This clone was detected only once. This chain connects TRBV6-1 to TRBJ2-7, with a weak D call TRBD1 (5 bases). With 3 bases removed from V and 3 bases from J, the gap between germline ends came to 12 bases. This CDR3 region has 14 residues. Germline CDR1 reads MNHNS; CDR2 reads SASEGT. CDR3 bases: TGTGCCAGCAGTGAGGGGCCCTGGAACTACGAGCAGTACTTC. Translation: CASSEGPWNYEQYF.

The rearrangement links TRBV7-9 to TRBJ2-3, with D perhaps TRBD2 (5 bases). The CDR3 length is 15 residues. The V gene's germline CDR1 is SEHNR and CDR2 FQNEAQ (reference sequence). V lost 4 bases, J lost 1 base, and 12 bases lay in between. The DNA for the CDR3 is TGTGCCAGCAGCTGGACCGAGAGGGGCACAGATACGCAGTATTTT. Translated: CASSWTERGTDTQYF.

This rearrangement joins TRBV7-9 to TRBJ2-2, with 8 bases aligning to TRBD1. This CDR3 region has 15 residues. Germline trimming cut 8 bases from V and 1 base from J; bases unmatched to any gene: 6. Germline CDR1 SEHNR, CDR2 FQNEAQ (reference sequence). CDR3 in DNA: TGTGCCAGCTCCGGGGACAGGAAGAACACCGGGGAGCTGTTTTTT. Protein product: CASSGDRKNTGELFF. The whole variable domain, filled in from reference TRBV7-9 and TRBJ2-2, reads DTGVSQNPRHKITKRGQNVTFRCDPISEHNRLYWYRQTLGQGPEFLTYFQNEAQLEKSRLLSDRFSAERPKGSFSTLEIQRTEQGDSAMYLCASSGDRKNTGELFFGEGSRLTVL.

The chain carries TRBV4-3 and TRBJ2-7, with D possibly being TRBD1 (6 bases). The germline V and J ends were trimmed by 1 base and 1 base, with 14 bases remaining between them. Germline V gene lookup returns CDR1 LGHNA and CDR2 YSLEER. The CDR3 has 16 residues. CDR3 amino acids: CASSQVPSQGSYEQYF. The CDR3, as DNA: TGCGCCAGCAGCCAAGTACCAAGCCAGGGGTCCTACGAGCAGTACTTC.

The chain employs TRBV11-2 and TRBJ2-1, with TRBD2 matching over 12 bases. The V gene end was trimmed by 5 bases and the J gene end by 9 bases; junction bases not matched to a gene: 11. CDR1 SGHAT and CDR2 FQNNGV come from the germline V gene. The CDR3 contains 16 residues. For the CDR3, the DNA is TGTGCCAGCAGCCCCTTGACTAGCGGGAGACGGGGTGAGCAGTTCTTC. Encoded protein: CASSPLTSGRRGEQFF.